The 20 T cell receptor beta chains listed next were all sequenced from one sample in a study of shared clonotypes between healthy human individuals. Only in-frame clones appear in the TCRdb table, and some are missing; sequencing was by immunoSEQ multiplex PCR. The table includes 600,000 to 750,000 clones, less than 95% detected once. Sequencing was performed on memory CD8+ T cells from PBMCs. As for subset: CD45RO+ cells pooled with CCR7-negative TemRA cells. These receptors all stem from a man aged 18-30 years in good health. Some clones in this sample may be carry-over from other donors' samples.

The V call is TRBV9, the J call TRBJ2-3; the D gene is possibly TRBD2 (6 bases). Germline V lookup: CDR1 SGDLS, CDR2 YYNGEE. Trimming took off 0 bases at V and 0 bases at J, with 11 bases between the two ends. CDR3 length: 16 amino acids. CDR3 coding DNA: TGTGCCAGCAGCGTAGTAGCGGTTTCTAGCACAGATACGCAGTATTTT. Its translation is CASSVVAVSSTDTQYF.

CDR3: CASSAGPEGEQFF. In DNA form, the CDR3 reads TGTGCCAGCAGTGCCGGCCCCGAGGGAGAGCAGTTCTTC. The chain employs TRBV6-1 and TRBJ2-1, with D possibly TRBD2 on 5 matching bases. This CDR3 comprises 13 residues. Trimming shortened V by 4 bases and J by 10 bases, and 14 bases separated the two germline ends. Germline CDR1 MNHNS, CDR2 SASEGT.

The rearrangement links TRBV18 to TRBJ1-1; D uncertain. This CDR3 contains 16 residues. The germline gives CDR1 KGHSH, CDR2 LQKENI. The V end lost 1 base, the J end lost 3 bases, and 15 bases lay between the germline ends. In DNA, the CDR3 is TGTGCCAGCTCACCACTGGCAGCGGGGTCCGACACTGAAGCTTTCTTT. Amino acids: CASSPLAAGSDTEAFF.

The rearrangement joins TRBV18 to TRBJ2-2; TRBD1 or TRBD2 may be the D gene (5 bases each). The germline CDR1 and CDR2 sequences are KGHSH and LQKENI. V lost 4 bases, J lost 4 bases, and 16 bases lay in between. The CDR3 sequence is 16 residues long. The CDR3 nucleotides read TGTGCCAGCTCACGCCGGGACCCTGGCGGCACCGGGGAGCTGTTTTTT. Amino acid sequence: CASSRRDPGGTGELFF.

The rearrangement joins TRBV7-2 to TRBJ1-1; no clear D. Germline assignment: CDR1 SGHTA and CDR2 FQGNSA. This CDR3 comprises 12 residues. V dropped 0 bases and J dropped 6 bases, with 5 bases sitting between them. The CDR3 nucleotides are TGTGCCAGCAGCTTAGCTCGGCCTGAAGCTTTCTTT. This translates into CASSLARPEAFF.

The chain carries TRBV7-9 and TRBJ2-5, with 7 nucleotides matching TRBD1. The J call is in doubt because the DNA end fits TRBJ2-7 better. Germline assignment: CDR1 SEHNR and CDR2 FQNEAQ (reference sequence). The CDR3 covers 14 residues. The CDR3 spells CASSVTGSSYEQYF. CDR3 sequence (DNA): TGTGCCAGCAGCGTGACAGGGTCCTCCTACGAGCAGTACTTC.

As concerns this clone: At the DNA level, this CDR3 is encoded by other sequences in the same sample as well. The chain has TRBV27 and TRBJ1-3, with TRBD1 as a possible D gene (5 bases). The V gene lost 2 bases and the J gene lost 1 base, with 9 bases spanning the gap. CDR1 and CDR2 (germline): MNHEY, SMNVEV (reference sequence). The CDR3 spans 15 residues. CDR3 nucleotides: TGTGCCAGCAGTTTACGGGGCCCATCTGGAAACACCATATATTTT. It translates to CASSLRGPSGNTIYF.

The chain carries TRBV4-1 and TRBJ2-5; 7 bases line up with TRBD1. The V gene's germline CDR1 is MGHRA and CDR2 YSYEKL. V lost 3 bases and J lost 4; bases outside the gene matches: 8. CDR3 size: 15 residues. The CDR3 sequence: CASSQPVQGTETQYF. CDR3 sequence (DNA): TGCGCCAGCAGCCAGCCCGTACAGGGGACAGAGACCCAGTACTTC.

The CDR3 DNA reads as TGTGCCAGCAAAAAGACAGTCCAGTACTTC. Translated: CASKKTVQYF. This chain uses TRBV14 with TRBJ2-5; TRBD1 might be the D (5 bases). In germline, CDR1 is SGHDN, CDR2 FVKESK. V was clipped by 7 bases and J by 10 bases, with 10 bases between them. CDR3 length: 10 amino acids.

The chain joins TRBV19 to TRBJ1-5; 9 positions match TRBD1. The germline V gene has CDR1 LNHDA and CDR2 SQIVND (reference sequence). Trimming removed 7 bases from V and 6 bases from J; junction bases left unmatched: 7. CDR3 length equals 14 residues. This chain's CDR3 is CASNTGTGIQPQHF. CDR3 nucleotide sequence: TGTGCCAGTAATACCGGGACAGGGATTCAGCCCCAGCATTTT.

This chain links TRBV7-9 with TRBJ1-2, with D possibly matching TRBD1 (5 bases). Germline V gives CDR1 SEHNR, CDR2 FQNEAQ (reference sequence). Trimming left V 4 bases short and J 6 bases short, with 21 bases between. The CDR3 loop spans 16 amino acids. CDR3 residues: CASSSLEGSTLHGYTF. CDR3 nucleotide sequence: TGTGCCAGCAGCTCCTTGGAGGGGTCAACGTTGCATGGCTACACCTTC.

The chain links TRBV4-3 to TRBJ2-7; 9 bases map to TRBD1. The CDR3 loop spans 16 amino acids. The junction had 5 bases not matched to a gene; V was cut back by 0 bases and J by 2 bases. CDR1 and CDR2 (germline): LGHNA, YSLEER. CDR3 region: CASSQEGTGTTYEQYF. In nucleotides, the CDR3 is TGCGCCAGCAGCCAAGAAGGGACAGGGACTACCTACGAGCAGTACTTC.

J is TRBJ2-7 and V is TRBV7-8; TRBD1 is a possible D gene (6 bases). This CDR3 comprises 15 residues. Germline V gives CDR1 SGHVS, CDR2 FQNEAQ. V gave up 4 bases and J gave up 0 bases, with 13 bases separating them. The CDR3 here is CASSSRDTRSYEQYF. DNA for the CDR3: TGTGCCAGCAGCTCCCGGGACACCCGCTCCTACGAGCAGTACTTC.

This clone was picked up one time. In nucleotides, the CDR3 is TGTGCCTGGGGGGAAAATGAGCAGTTCTTC. As protein: CAWGENEQFF. The rearrangement joins TRBV30 to TRBJ2-1; D not certain. This CDR3 spans 10 amino acids. Looked up from germline, CDR1 is GTSNPN and CDR2 is SVGIG (reference sequence). The V and J ends lost 5 bases and 7 bases respectively, with 6 bases between them. Looking up the rest from reference TRBV30 and TRBJ2-1 gives the full variable domain: SQTIHQWPATLVQPVGSPLSLECTVEGTSNPNLYWYRQAAGRGLQLLFYSVGIGQISSEVPQNLSASRPQDRQFILSSKKLLLSDSGFYLCAWGENEQFFGPGTRLTVL.

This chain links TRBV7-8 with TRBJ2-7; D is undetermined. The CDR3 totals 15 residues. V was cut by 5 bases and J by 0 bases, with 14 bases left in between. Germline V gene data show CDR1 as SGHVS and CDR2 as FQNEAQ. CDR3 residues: CASSPPPTDSYEQYF. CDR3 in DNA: TGTGCCAGCAGCCCACCCCCTACTGACTCCTACGAGCAGTACTTC. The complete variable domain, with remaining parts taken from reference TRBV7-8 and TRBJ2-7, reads GAGVSQSPRYKVAKRGQDVALRCDPISGHVSLFWYQQALGQGPEFLTYFQNEAQLDKSGLPSDRFFAERPEGSVSTLKIQRTQQEDSAVYLCASSPPPTDSYEQYFGPGTRLTVT.

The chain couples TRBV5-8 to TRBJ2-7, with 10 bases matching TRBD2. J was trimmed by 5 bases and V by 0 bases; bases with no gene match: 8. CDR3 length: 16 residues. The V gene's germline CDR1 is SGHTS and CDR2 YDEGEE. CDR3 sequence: CASSLAPASGSHEQYF. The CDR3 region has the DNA TGTGCCAGCAGCTTGGCTCCGGCTAGCGGGAGCCACGAGCAGTACTTC.

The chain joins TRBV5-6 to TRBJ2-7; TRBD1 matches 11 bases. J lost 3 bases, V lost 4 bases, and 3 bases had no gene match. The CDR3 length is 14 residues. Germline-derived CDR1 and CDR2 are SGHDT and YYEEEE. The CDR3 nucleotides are TGTGCCAGCAGCGCGGGACAGGGGGGCTACGAGCAGTACTTC. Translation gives CASSAGQGGYEQYF.

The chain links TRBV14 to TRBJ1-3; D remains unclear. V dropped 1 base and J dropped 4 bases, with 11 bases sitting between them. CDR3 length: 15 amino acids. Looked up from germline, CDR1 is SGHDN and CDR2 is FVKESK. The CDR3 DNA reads TGTGCCAGCAGCCAAGGCTGGGGAGGCGGAAACACCATATATTTT. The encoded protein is CASSQGWGGGNTIYF.

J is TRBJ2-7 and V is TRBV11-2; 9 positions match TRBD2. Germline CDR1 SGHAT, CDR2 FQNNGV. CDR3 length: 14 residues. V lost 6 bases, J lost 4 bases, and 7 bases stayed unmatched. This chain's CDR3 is CASRGTSRPYEQYF. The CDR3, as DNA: TGTGCCAGCAGGGGGACTAGCCGACCATACGAGCAGTACTTC.

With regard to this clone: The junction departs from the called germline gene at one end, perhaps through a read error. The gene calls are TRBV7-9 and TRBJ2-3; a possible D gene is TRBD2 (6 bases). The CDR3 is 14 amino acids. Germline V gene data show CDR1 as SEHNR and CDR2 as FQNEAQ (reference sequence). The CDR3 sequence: CASGFTGGTDTQYF. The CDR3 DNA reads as TGTGCCAGCGGCTTCACGGGGGGCACAGATACGCAGTATTTT. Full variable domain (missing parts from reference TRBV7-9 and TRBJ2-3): DTGVSQNPRHKITKRGQNVTFRCDPISEHNRLYWYRQTLGQGPEFLTYFQNEAQLEKSRLLSDRFSAERPKGSFSTLEIQRTEQGDSAMYLCASGFTGGTDTQYFGPGTRLTVL.